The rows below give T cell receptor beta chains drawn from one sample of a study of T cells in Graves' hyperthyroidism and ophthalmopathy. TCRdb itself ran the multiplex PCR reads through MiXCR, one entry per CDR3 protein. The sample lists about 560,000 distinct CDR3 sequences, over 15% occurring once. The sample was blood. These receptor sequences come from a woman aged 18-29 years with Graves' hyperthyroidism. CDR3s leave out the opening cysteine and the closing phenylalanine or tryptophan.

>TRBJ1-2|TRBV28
ASRTVNYGYT
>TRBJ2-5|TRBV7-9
ASSSPRGRITETQY
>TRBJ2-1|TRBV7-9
ASSLGGSSGYNEQF
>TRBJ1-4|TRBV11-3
ASSLGTGDEKLF
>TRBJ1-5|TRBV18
ASSTTGPNSNQPQH
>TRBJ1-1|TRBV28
ASSLLDRGGEAF
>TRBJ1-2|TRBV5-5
ASSPYNLNYGYT
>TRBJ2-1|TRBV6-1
ASRTGRDRYYNEQF
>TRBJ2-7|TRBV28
ASSLTGAYEQY
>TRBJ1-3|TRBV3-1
ASSQYQRMDTIY
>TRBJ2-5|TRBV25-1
ASSEEQGRETQY
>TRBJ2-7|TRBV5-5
ASSLGLGRYEQY
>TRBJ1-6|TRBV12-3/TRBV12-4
ASSSEPPGNSPLH
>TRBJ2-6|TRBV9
ASTTGHLLSGANVLT
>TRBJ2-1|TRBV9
ASSVLFSYNEQF
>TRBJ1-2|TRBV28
ASSPPDRATQRDYT
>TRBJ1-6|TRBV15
ATSRLPSTGLVSPLH
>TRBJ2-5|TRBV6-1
ASSWSGGETQY
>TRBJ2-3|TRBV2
ARSGAGLLVSDTQY
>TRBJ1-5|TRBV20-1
SANRPGLLGQPQH
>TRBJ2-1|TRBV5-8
ASRLRGAAYNEQF
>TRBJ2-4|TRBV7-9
ASSLLPTSGRENIQY
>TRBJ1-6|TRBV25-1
ASRTPGTGASPLH
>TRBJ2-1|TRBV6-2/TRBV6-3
ASRLWGGIYNEQF
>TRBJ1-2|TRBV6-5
ASSYTPGGTYGYT
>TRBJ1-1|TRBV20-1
SARLQDTEAF
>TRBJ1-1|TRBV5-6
ASSLGPGGHGNTEAF
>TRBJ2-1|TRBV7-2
ASTDEGEQF
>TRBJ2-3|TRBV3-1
ASSQGTVSTDTQY
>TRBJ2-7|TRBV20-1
SAYARVVRADEQY
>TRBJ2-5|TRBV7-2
ASSLVGQGMETQY
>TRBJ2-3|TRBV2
ASSEADRSTDTQY
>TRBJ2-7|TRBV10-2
ASSVPGGAYEQY
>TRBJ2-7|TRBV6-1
ASRSLGVGLSAYEQY
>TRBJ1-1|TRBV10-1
ASSESMKGATEAF
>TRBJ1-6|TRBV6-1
ASSVRTGSASPLH
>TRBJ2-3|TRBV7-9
ASSSLAGVGTDTQY
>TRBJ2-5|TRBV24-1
ATSDSLGRGETQY
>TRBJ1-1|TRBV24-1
ATSDRRENLEAF
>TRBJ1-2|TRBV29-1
SVDNYGYT
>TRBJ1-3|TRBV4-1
ASSATGLGNTIY
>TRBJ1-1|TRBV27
ASSFLTRQYSPSEAF
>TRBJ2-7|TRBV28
ASIPRGPSPTYEQY
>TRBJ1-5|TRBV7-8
ASSLALRPNQPQH
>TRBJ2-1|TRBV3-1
ASSHLRDLTRTEQF
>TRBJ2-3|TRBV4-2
ASSLAYPSGVSTDTQY
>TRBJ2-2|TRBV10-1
AINVPGLAHNTGELF
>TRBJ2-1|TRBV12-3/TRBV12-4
ACSLPSGGTNEQF
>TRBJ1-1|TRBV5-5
ASSFGPWDTEAF
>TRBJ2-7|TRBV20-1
SARDFRTSGSSYEQY
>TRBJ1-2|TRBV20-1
SARDPRAYT
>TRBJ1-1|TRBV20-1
SAREAPGPEAF